This T cell receptor beta chain was documented in a study of T-cell reconstitution after alpha-beta-depleted transplantation in children. With 5 bases removed from V and 3 bases from J, the gap between germline ends came to 13 bases. The germline V gene has CDR1 MNHNS and CDR2 SASEGT. The CDR3 spans 14 residues. Unique molecular identifiers were built into the TCRbeta library. Each CDR3 protein gets one entry after TCRdb re-called the PCR reads with MiXCR. The table has 250,000 to 400,000 distinct CDR3 sequences, about a quarter seen once. A word on this clonotype: Its target is unknown.

Study-level findings and limits: It was reported that alpha-beta T cells came from several hundred expanded graft clones (about two months after transplant). T-cell counts and diversity were attributed mostly to newly produced T cells one year after transplant.

This TCR was recovered from a male patient between 5 and 17 years old who had a stem cell transplant for acute lymphoblastic leukemia, so the T cells may come from the graft donor. Sequenced here: PBMCs, mostly from graft donor cells, sampled 180 days after TCRalphabeta/CD19-depleted stem cell transplant. This sequence joins TRBV6-1 and TRBJ2-5; the D gene could be TRBD1 or TRBD2 (6 bases each). The CDR3 sequence is CASSPGGPKETQYF. The DNA of the CDR3 is TGTGCCAGCAGTCCTGGGGGGCCGAAAGAGACCCAGTACTTC.